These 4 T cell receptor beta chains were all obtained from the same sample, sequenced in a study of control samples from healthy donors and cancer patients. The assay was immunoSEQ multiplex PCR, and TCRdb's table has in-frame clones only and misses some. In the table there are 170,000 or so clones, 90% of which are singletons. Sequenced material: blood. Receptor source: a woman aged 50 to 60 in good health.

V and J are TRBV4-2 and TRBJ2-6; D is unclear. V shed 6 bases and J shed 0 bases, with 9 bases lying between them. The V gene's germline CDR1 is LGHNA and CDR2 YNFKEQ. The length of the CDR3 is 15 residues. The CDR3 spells CASSFRFSGANVLTF. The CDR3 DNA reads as TGTGCCAGCAGTTTTAGGTTCTCTGGGGCCAACGTCCTGACTTTC.

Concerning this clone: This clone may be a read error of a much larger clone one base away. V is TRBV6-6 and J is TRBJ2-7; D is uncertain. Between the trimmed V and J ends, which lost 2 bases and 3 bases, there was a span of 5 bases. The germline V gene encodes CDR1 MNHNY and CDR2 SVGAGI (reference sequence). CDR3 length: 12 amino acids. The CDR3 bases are TGTGCCAGCAGTTACGGCAACTACGAGCAGTACTTC. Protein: CASSYGNYEQYF.

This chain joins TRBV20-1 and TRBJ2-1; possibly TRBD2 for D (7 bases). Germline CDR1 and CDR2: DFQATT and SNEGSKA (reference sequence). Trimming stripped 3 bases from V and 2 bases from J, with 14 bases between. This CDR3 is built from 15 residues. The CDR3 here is CSASPGGPAYNEQFF. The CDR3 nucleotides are TGCAGTGCTAGTCCCGGGGGGCCGGCCTACAATGAGCAGTTCTTC.

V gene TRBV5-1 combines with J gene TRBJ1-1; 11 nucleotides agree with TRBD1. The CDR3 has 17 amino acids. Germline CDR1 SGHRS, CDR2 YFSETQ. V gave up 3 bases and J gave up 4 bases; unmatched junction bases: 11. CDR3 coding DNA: TGCGCCAGCAGCTCATCCGGGACAGGGGGTCGGAGCACTGAAGCTTTCTTT. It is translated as CASSSSGTGGRSTEAFF.